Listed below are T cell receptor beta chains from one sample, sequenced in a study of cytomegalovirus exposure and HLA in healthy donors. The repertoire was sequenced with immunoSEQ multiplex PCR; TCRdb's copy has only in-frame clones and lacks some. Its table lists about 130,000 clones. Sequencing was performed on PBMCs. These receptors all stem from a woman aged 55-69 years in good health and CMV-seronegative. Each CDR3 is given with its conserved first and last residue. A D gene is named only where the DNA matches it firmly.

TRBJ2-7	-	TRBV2	TGTGCCAGCAGTGAACCGTCAGGTGGGGGGACCTACGAGCAGTACTTC	CASSEPSGGGTYEQYF
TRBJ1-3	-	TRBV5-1	TGCGCCAGCAGCACCGCCCCATCTACCTCTGGAAACACCATATATTTT	CASSTAPSTSGNTIYF
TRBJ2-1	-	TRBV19	TGTGCCAGTAGTCAGGAGACGGGGTACAATGAGCAGTTCTTC	CASSQETGYNEQFF
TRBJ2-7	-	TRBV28	TGTGCCAGCAGTTCCGGACAGTCCTACGAGCAGTACTTC	CASSSGQSYEQYF
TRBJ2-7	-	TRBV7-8	TGTGCCAGCAGCTTAGCGCCCTCTACAGGGTCTCTCTACGAGCAGTACTTC	CASSLAPSTGSLYEQYF
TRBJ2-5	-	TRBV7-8	TGTGCCAGCAGCTTATTGGGGGAGGTTATACGAGAGACCCAGTACTTC	CASSLLGEVIRETQYF
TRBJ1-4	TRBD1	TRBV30	TGTGCCTGGAGTGCCGGGACAGGGGTTGAAAAACTGTTTTTT	CAWSAGTGVEKLFF
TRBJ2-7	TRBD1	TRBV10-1	TGCGCCAGCAGTGAGGCCCAAAGGGGGACAGGGGCCTACGAGCAGTACTTC	CASSEAQRGTGAYEQYF
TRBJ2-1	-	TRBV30	TGTGCCTGGGAGCGGGACAGGAATGAGCAGTTCTTC	CAWERDRNEQFF
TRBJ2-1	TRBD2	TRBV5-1	TGCGCCAGCAGCTTGGAACCGCTACAGCGGGGATCCTACAATGAGCAGTTCTTC	CASSLEPLQRGSYNEQFF
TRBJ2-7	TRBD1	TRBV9	TGTGCCAGCAGCGTAGGTACCCCCGGGACAGGGGATTTAATCAACTACGAGCAGTACTTC	CASSVGTPGTGDLINYEQYF
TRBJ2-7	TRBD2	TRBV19	TGTGCCAGTAGTATGTTTGCGGGAGGGCCATACGAGCAGTACTTC	CASSMFAGGPYEQYF
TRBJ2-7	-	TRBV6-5	TGTGCCAGCAGGAGGAGCGGAAACTCCTACGAGCAGTACTTC	CASRRSGNSYEQYF
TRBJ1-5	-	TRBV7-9	TGTGCCAGCAGCTTACAGGGGAATCAGCCCCAGCATTTT	CASSLQGNQPQHF
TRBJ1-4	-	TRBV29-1	TGCAGCGTACCGGGACATAATAATGAAAAACTGTTTTTT	CSVPGHNNEKLFF
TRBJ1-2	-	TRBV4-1	TGCGCCAGCAGCCAAGTATTATCGCAGTTACGGGCGGGCTATGGCTACACCTTC	CASSQVLSQLRAGYGYTF
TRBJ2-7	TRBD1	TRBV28	TGTGCCAGCGGATCGCCAGACAGGGGTCCCTACGAGCAGTACTTC	CASGSPDRGPYEQYF
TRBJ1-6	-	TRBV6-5	TGTGCCAGCAGTTACAGGACAGCGAATAATTCACCCCTCCACTTT	CASSYRTANNSPLHF
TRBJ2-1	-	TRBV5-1	TGCGCCAGCAGCTTGGGGCCCGATGCAAGGGGTGAGCAGTTCTTC	CASSLGPDARGEQFF
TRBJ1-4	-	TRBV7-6	TGTGCCAGCAGCTTGACCGGCGGGACGGTTAATGAAAAACTGTTTTTT	CASSLTGGTVNEKLFF
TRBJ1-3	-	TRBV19	TGTGCCAGTACCTCCAGGGTGAGCAGAAACACCATATATTTT	CASTSRVSRNTIYF
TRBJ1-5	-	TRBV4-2	TGTGCCAGCAGCCAAGGGAAGGAGCAGGGTTTTAATCAGCCCCAGCATTTT	CASSQGKEQGFNQPQHF
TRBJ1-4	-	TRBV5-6	TGTGCCAGCAGCTTGGGTGGAGGTGAAAAACTGTTTTTT	CASSLGGGEKLFF
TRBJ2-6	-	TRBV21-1	TGTGCCAATCCAAGGACAGGGAGCTCTGGGGCCAACGTCCTGACTTTC	CANPRTGSSGANVLTF
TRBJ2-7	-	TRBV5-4	TGTGCCAGCAGCTTGGACAGGGACTACGAGCAGTACTTC	CASSLDRDYEQYF
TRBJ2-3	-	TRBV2	TGTGCCAGCAGTGGTGACCGGGACACCAACACAGATACGCAGTATTTT	CASSGDRDTNTDTQYF
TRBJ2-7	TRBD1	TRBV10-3	TGTGCCATCAGTGAGTCGTGGGGCAGGGGGAACGGTAACTACGAGCAGTACTTC	CAISESWGRGNGNYEQYF
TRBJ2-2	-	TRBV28	TGTGCCAGCACTCCCCCGGACACCGGGGAGCTGTTTTTT	CASTPPDTGELFF
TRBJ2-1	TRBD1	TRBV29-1	TGCAGCGGAGACAGGGTCTCCTACAATGAGCAGTTCTTC	CSGDRVSYNEQFF
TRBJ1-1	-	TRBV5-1	TGCGCCAGCGGCCGGAAGGGGGATACTGAAGCTTTCTTT	CASGRKGDTEAFF
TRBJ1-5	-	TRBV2	TGTGCCAGCAGTGTGGCAGCGGGGGATCAGCCCCAGCATTTT	CASSVAAGDQPQHF
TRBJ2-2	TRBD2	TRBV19	TGTGCCAGTAGTACTCCGGGACTAGCGACCGGGGAGCTGTTTTTT	CASSTPGLATGELFF
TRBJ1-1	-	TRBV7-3	TGTGCCAGCAGCCTCGACAGGTTCACTGAAGCTTTCTTT	CASSLDRFTEAFF
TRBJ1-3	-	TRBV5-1	TGCGCCAGCAGCGTGGGGCCCTCTGGAAACACCATATATTTT	CASSVGPSGNTIYF
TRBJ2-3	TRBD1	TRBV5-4	TGTGCCAGCAGCACGGGACAGGGGGCAGTAGATACGCAGTATTTT	CASSTGQGAVDTQYF